A single sample gave rise to the 27 T cell receptor beta chains below, sequenced in a study of low-dose radiotherapy and immunotherapy resistance in tumors. Both TCRalpha and TCRbeta chains were reverse transcribed with V-gene-specific primers. TCR amplification ran 15 to 20 PCR cycles using constant-region and V-primer adapter primers. A single record per CDR3 protein comes from TCRdb applying MiXCR to the reads. This sample has roughly 15,000 distinct CDR3 sequences; about 77% occur once, and the top ten carry 4% to 6%. Source of these receptors: a human donor with advanced metastatic prostate, ovarian, gallbladder or colorectal cancer (not recorded which). This table probably holds off-target reads from a library built for another chain.

CDR3 nucleotide sequence: TGCAGTGCTAGAGACCTGGACAGGGGAATAATGCTTCAGTACTTC. This translates into CSARDLDRGIMLQYF. V and J are TRBV20-1 and TRBJ2-7, with 9 bases lining up with TRBD1. The CDR3 consists of 15 residues. The V gene's germline CDR1 is DFQATT and CDR2 SNEGSKA (reference sequence). V lost 0 bases and J lost 10; bases outside the gene matches: 13.

As concerns this clonotype: Sequence at one end of the junction differs from germline and may be a read error. The V gene is TRBV5-3, the J gene TRBJ1-1; D unresolved. TRBV5-3 is recorded as an ORF, its role being uncertain. This CDR3 is 12 amino acids long. The CDR3 is CASSSSNTEAFF. The CDR3 nucleotides read TGTGCCAGCAGCTCTTCAAACACTGAAGCTTTCTTT.

The gene calls are TRBV4-2 and TRBJ2-3; 7 nucleotides align to TRBD2. Germline V CDR1 and CDR2: LGHNA, YNFKEQ. The V gene end was trimmed by 1 base and the J gene end by 2 bases; junction bases not matched to a gene: 6. CDR3 length equals 16 residues. The CDR3 loop reads CASSQVGRGNTDTQYF. The DNA for the CDR3 is TGTGCCAGCAGCCAAGTTGGGCGGGGGAACACAGATACGCAGTATTTT.

The chain couples TRBV30 to TRBJ2-7; TRBD1 matches 9 bases. CDR1 and CDR2 from the germline V gene are GTSNPN and SVGIG (reference sequence). CDR3 size: 14 residues. J lost 5 bases, V lost 2 bases, and 7 bases had no gene match. The DNA for the CDR3 is TGTGCCTGGAGTCGGGGGACAGGGTTCCACGAGCAGTACTTC. It is translated as CAWSRGTGFHEQYF.

V usage is TRBV3-1 and J usage is TRBJ2-7; D is possibly TRBD2 (6 bases). V was trimmed by 1 base and J by 6 bases, leaving 13 bases between them. There are 14 residues in the CDR3. CDR1 and CDR2 from the germline V gene are LGHDT and YNNKEL (reference sequence). The CDR3 sequence: CASSQVSGDFEQYF. Written as DNA, the CDR3 is TGTGCCAGCAGCCAAGTAAGTGGGGACTTCGAGCAGTACTTC.

The chain joins TRBV10-3 to TRBJ2-3; the D is unclear. Germline V gene sequence: CDR1 ENHRY, CDR2 SYGVKD. There are 16 residues in the CDR3. The V and J ends lost 0 bases and 0 bases respectively, with 10 bases between them. The CDR3 spells CAISESKTPSTDTQYF. For the CDR3, the DNA is TGTGCCATCAGTGAGTCGAAGACACCTAGCACAGATACGCAGTATTTT.

This clonotype was counted between two and nine times. This chain links TRBV5-1 with TRBJ1-2, with D unclear. Between the trimmed V and J ends, which lost 4 bases and 7 bases, there was a span of 14 bases. CDR1 is SGHRS and CDR2 is YFSETQ in the germline V gene. The CDR3 is made up of 13 amino acids. CDR3 sequence (DNA): TGCGCCAGCAGCCTAGGGTTGGTCCTTGGCTACACCTTC. Its protein is CASSLGLVLGYTF.

This clonotype was counted only a few times. The V and J genes are TRBV6-6 and TRBJ2-3; possible D gene TRBD1, 5 bases. The CDR3 spans 15 residues. Trimming cost V 7 bases and J 0 bases, with 14 bases left between them. The V gene's germline CDR1 is MNHNY and CDR2 SVGAGI (reference sequence). Written as DNA, the CDR3 is TGTGCCAGCACCCCGCCAGGGTCTAGCACAGATACGCAGTATTTT. Translation: CASTPPGSSTDTQYF.

This clonotype was found a few times. CDR3 bases: TGTGCCAGCAGCCCGGGGACAGGGTCGAGGGAGCAGTACTTC. This codes for CASSPGTGSREQYF. The V call is TRBV5-6, the J call TRBJ2-7; TRBD1 aligns across 9 bases. Germline V gene data show CDR1 as SGHDT and CDR2 as YYEEEE. The length of the CDR3 is 14 residues. Trimming cost V 4 bases and J 7 bases; bases outside gene matches: 9.

The chain employs TRBV20-1 and TRBJ2-3, with 8 bases that match TRBD1. The CDR3 runs 13 residues. Looked up from germline, CDR1 is DFQATT and CDR2 is SNEGSKA (reference sequence). V lost 5 bases, J lost 4 bases, and 5 bases stayed unmatched. The CDR3 loop reads CSADGTGPDTQYF. Here the CDR3 DNA reads TGCAGTGCTGACGGGACAGGACCAGATACGCAGTATTTT.

The chain recombines TRBV29-1 with TRBJ1-4, with 10 bases matching TRBD1. The CDR3 spans 14 residues. The J segment lost 6 bases and the V segment lost 7 bases, leaving 8 bases of the junction unmatched. CDR1 and CDR2 from the germline V gene are SQVTM and ANQGSEA. The CDR3 protein is CSGHTGTGDEKLFF. CDR3 nucleotide sequence: TGCAGCGGCCATACCGGGACAGGGGATGAAAAACTGTTTTTT.

The rearrangement links TRBV20-1 to TRBJ2-1, with TRBD2 as a possible D gene (6 bases). This CDR3 is built from 11 residues. V was trimmed by 5 bases and J by 10 bases, leaving 12 bases between them. Germline CDR1 is DFQATT and CDR2 is SNEGSKA (reference sequence). The CDR3 sequence is CSAWGVEEQFF. The DNA for the CDR3 is TGCAGTGCTTGGGGGGTCGAGGAGCAGTTCTTC.

This sequence joins TRBV5-6 and TRBJ2-5; D is possibly TRBD1 or TRBD2 (5 bases each). The ends were cut back, 4 bases at V and 4 bases at J, with 8 bases in the middle. This CDR3 contains 12 residues. CDR1 and CDR2 from the germline V gene are SGHDT and YYEEEE. The CDR3: CASSVGVETQYF. The CDR3 DNA reads as TGTGCCAGCAGCGTGGGGGTAGAGACCCAGTACTTC. Combining the CDR3 with reference TRBV5-6 and TRBJ2-5 gives the whole variable domain DAGVTQSPTHLIKTRGQQVTLRCSPKSGHDTVSWYQQALGQGPQFIFQYYEEEERQRGNFPDRFSGHQFPNYSSELNVNALLLGDSALYLCASSVGVETQYFGPGTRLLVL.

The rearrangement uses TRBV20-1 and TRBJ2-4; TRBD2 might be the D (6 bases). Germline V CDR1 and CDR2: DFQATT, SNEGSKA (reference sequence). The CDR3 is 15 residues long. V was shortened by 5 bases and J by 0 bases, with 14 bases between the two germline ends. CDR3 residues: CSAHPPGGAKNIQYF. The CDR3 coding sequence is TGCAGTGCTCACCCGCCCGGGGGAGCCAAAAACATTCAGTACTTC.

This chain connects TRBV6-8 to TRBJ2-1; possible D gene TRBD2, 6 bases. Trimming removed 2 bases from V and 4 bases from J, with 9 bases in between. Germline CDR1 and CDR2: MNHGY and SAAAGT. This CDR3 has 14 residues. The CDR3 loop reads CASSYGGSYNEQFF. In DNA, the CDR3 is TGTGCCAGCAGTTACGGAGGGAGTTACAATGAGCAGTTCTTC.

This clonotype showed up just a few times. The rearrangement uses TRBV19 and TRBJ1-6; unclear D gene. CDR1 and CDR2 from the germline V gene are LNHDA and SQIVND (reference sequence). The CDR3 runs 15 residues. V lost 3 bases and J 8 bases, leaving 14 bases between the germline ends. CDR3 bases: TGTGCCAGTAGTATTTTCGCCCTAACGGATTCACCCCTCCACTTT. Its translation is CASSIFALTDSPLHF.

The CDR3 region is CASSQVGGYNYGYTF. For the CDR3, the DNA is TGCGCCAGCAGCCAAGTGGGGGGATATAACTATGGCTACACCTTC. This chain connects TRBV4-1 to TRBJ1-2; D may be TRBD1 (5 bases). The CDR3 spans 15 residues. CDR1 and CDR2 (germline): MGHRA, YSYEKL. Trimming took 1 base from V and 1 from J, leaving 10 bases between them.

This rearrangement joins TRBV4-1 to TRBJ2-4, with TRBD1 identical over 7 bases. With 4 bases clipped from V and 8 bases from J, the junction kept 8 bases outside the gene matches. The CDR3 is 14 residues long. Per germline, CDR1 MGHRA and CDR2 YSYEKL. Here the CDR3 reads CASSLTGTEDIQYF. Written as DNA, the CDR3 is TGCGCCAGCAGCCTAACCGGGACAGAGGACATTCAGTACTTC.

The chain joins TRBV7-6 to TRBJ2-2; no definite D call. V lost 3 bases, J lost 7 bases, and 3 bases lay in between. In germline, CDR1 is SGHVS, CDR2 FNYEAQ. CDR3 size: 11 residues. CDR3 sequence: CASSFIGELFF. CDR3 DNA sequence: TGTGCCAGCAGCTTTATCGGGGAGCTGTTTTTT.

The chain links TRBV19 to TRBJ1-2; 10 nucleotides match TRBD1. Germline CDR1 is LNHDA and CDR2 is SQIVND (reference sequence). J was trimmed by 2 bases and V by 0 bases; bases with no gene match: 18. This CDR3 has 21 residues. The CDR3 DNA is TGTGCCAGTAGTATAGATCTATACGTCGGGACAGGGGAATCGCGGAACTATGGCTACACCTTC. It yields the protein CASSIDLYVGTGESRNYGYTF.

V is TRBV3-1 and J is TRBJ2-1, with a tentative D call TRBD2 (7 bases). Trimming left V 4 bases short and J 2 bases short, with 12 bases between. The CDR3 loop spans 15 amino acids. Germline assignment: CDR1 LGHDT and CDR2 YNNKEL (reference sequence). The CDR3 nucleotides read TGTGCCAGCAGCCTCTTGCGGGGGCCCTACAATGAGCAGTTCTTC. Its protein is CASSLLRGPYNEQFF.

V gene TRBV29-1 combines with J gene TRBJ2-5; 8 positions agree with TRBD1. Trimming took 5 bases from V and 6 from J; bases not matched to a gene: 11. This CDR3 has 14 residues. CDR1 SQVTM and CDR2 ANQGSEA come from the germline V gene. The CDR3 is CSVRGGTGGKTQYF. The DNA of the CDR3 is TGCAGCGTTCGGGGTGGGACAGGTGGTAAGACCCAGTACTTC.

V gene TRBV12-3 or TRBV12-4 combines with J gene TRBJ2-7; 7 bases are shared with TRBD1. V lost 5 bases, J lost 1 base, and 11 bases stayed unmatched. The CDR3 is 16 amino acids. This chain's CDR3 is CASSPRTGLASYEQYF. CDR3 bases: TGTGCCAGCAGTCCACGGACAGGCCTCGCATCCTACGAGCAGTACTTC.

In its sample, this clonotype was seen once. The chain employs TRBV29-1 and TRBJ2-7, with D possibly being TRBD1 or TRBD2 (6 bases each). V was pared by 5 bases and J by 5 bases, with 10 bases between. The CDR3 consists of 11 residues. Germline V gene lookup returns CDR1 SQVTM and CDR2 ANQGSEA. The CDR3 sequence is CSVMGGDEQYF. The CDR3 bases are TGCAGCGTTATGGGGGGCGACGAGCAGTACTTC.

This chain links TRBV2 with TRBJ1-6, with 9 bases that match TRBD1. With V trimmed by 6 bases and J by 10 bases, 10 bases remained unmatched. The germline V gene encodes CDR1 SNHLY and CDR2 FYNNEI. The CDR3 has 15 amino acids. The CDR3 loop reads CASSNGQGKASPLHF. DNA for the CDR3: TGTGCCAGCAGCAACGGACAGGGGAAAGCCTCACCCCTCCACTTT.

The gene calls are TRBV4-2 and TRBJ2-1; TRBD2 might be the D (7 bases). The V end lost 0 bases, the J end lost 1 base, and 16 bases lay between the germline ends. The length of the CDR3 is 18 residues. CDR1 is LGHNA and CDR2 is YNFKEQ in the germline V gene. CDR3 nucleotide sequence: TGTGCCAGCAGCCAAGATTTGACCGGGGGGCAATCCTACAATGAGCAGTTCTTC. It is translated as CASSQDLTGGQSYNEQFF.

The chain is built from TRBV20-1 and TRBJ1-4, with 11 nucleotides matching TRBD1. Looked up from germline, CDR1 is DFQATT and CDR2 is SNEGSKA (reference sequence). The CDR3 covers 14 residues. V dropped 5 bases and J dropped 9; count of bases not matched to a gene: 8. In DNA, the CDR3 is TGCAGTGCTCATTATGGACAGGGGGCGCAAAAACTGTTTTTT. Residues: CSAHYGQGAQKLFF.